The sequence of this T cell receptor beta chain was determined in a study of shared clonotypes between healthy human individuals. Study results and caveats: In contrast to clonotypes shared by all four donors, non-shared clonotypes had lower generation probabilities.

Clones were read by immunoSEQ multiplex PCR, and TCRdb kept only the in-frame ones, dropping some. The sample records around 940,000 clones, less than 85% being singletons. Germline V gene sequence: CDR1 DFQATT, CDR2 SNEGSKA (reference sequence). The V gene lost 6 bases and the J gene lost 3 bases, with 9 bases spanning the gap. The CDR3 sequence is 11 residues long. A remark on this clone: Its target is unknown.

The source material was memory CD4+ T cells sorted from blood. Stated subset: CD45RA-negative fraction. The rearrangement links TRBV20-1 to TRBJ2-7; unclear D gene. The clonotype was recovered from a man aged 18 to 35 in good health. As DNA, the CDR3 is TGCAGTGCCGCCGCCTACTACGAGCAGTACTTC. Translation gives CSAAAYYEQYF.